These 29 T cell receptor beta chains share one sample of origin, sequenced in a study of blood T cells in healthy people across ages. A second PCR, run for roughly 7 to 11 cycles, used a sample-barcoded 5' primer plus a J-beta primer mix. MiXCR was run by TCRdb on the 5' RACE reads, yielding one entry per CDR3 protein. This table holds roughly 570,000 distinct CDR3 sequences, 27% found once. The source material was blood. These receptors all stem from a woman between 65 and 79 years old in good health.

This clonotype was detected only a few times. This chain connects TRBV6-5 to TRBJ1-1; D unresolved. The CDR3 sequence is 13 residues long. CDR1 is MNHEY, CDR2 SVGAGI, per germline. V dropped 8 bases and J dropped 4 bases, with 14 bases sitting between them. This CDR3 is CASLRAAGTEAFF. CDR3 nucleotide sequence: TGTGCCAGCCTACGGGCCGCGGGCACTGAAGCTTTCTTT.

The sample holds a few counts of this clonotype. The chain is built from TRBV6-6 and TRBJ1-5; D not resolved. CDR1 is MNHNY, CDR2 SVGAGI, per germline (reference sequence). Trimming shortened V by 2 bases and J by 2 bases, and 13 bases separated the two germline ends. The CDR3 runs to 16 residues. CDR3 DNA sequence: TGTGCCAGCAGTTACATCGTTCAGAGTGGCAATCAGCCCCAGCATTTT. Its protein is CASSYIVQSGNQPQHF.

This chain uses TRBV10-3 with TRBJ1-1, with TRBD1 matching 10 bases. This CDR3 spans 17 amino acids. Germline-derived CDR1 and CDR2 are ENHRY and SYGVKD. Trimming at V came to 3 bases and at J to 3 bases, leaving 10 bases not matched to a gene. In nucleotides, the CDR3 is TGTGCCATCAGTGATTGGATTGGGACAGGGGAAGACACTGAAGCTTTCTTT. Its translation: CAISDWIGTGEDTEAFF.

This clonotype turned up a few times. The V call is TRBV7-2, the J call TRBJ2-1; D ambiguous. The germline gives CDR1 SGHTA, CDR2 FQGNSA. This CDR3 is 15 amino acids long. Trimming left V 4 bases short and J 4 bases short, with 14 bases between. The CDR3 DNA sequence: TGTGCCAGCAGCTCCCAGGTCTCGAATTACAATGAGCAGTTCTTC. Its translation: CASSSQVSNYNEQFF. The full variable domain, rest sourced from reference TRBV7-2 and TRBJ2-1, is GAGVSQSPSNKVTEKGKDVELRCDPISGHTALYWYRQSLGQGLEFLIYFQGNSAPDKSGLPSDRFSAERTGGSVSTLTIQRTQQEDSAVYLCASSSQVSNYNEQFFGPGTRLTVL.

V and J are TRBV4-3 and TRBJ2-7, with 8 bases identical to TRBD1. Germline CDR1 reads LGHNA; CDR2 reads YSLEER. J was trimmed by 5 bases and V by 2 bases; bases with no gene match: 8. The CDR3 is 15 residues long. This CDR3 is CASSQLTGGRHEQYF. CDR3 nucleotide sequence: TGCGCCAGCAGCCAACTTACAGGGGGTCGCCACGAGCAGTACTTC.

This clonotype was detected only a few times. The chain joins TRBV20-1 to TRBJ2-3; D perhaps matches TRBD2 (6 bases). The V gene lost 2 bases and the J gene lost 0 bases, with 21 bases spanning the gap. The CDR3 consists of 18 residues. Germline lookup yields CDR1 DFQATT and CDR2 SNEGSKA (reference sequence). Here the CDR3 DNA reads TGCAGTGCTAGACGCTTCGTTAGCGGACCCTCGAGCACAGATACGCAGTATTTT. Its translation: CSARRFVSGPSSTDTQYF.

Only a few counts were recorded for this clonotype. J is TRBJ2-5 and V is TRBV5-1; D unclear. This CDR3 spans 12 amino acids. Trimming removed 4 bases at V and 0 bases at J, with 4 bases between. Germline CDR1 reads SGHRS; CDR2 reads YFSETQ. CDR3 protein: CASSGNQETQYF. The DNA for the CDR3 is TGCGCCAGCAGCGGTAACCAAGAGACCCAGTACTTC.

Turning to this clonotype: One end of the junction varies from germline; a read error may be responsible. The V call is TRBV4-3, the J call TRBJ2-7; 9 nucleotides match TRBD1. The CDR3 loop spans 14 amino acids. Germline values: CDR1 LGHNA, CDR2 YSLEER. CDR3 sequence (DNA): TGCGCCAGCAGCACCCGGACAGGGGCCTACGAGCAGTGCTTC. Translated, it gives CASSTRTGAYEQCF.

The V and J genes are TRBV6-2 or TRBV6-3 and TRBJ2-5; 7 nucleotides align to TRBD1. J lost 2 bases, V lost 6 bases, and 12 bases had no gene match. The CDR3 extends over 16 amino acids. From germline, CDR1 is MNHEY and CDR2 SVGEGT. The CDR3 DNA reads as TGTGCCAGCAGCCCGTACCGGGACAGCGATCAAGAGACCCAGTACTTC. This gives the protein CASSPYRDSDQETQYF.

The chain carries TRBV29-1 and TRBJ2-3, with no clear D. The CDR3 covers 14 residues. V gave up 4 bases and J gave up 5 bases, with 16 bases separating them. Germline CDR1 and CDR2: SQVTM and ANQGSEA. DNA for the CDR3: TGCAGCGTTGGCTCTTATGTCAGAGAAGATACGCAGTATTTT. Its translation: CSVGSYVREDTQYF.

This clonotype was counted only a few times. The genes are TRBV2 and TRBJ1-3; D remains ambiguous. The germline V and J ends were trimmed by 6 bases and 0 bases, with 9 bases remaining between them. CDR3 length: 14 amino acids. Germline V gene sequence: CDR1 SNHLY, CDR2 FYNNEI. The CDR3 nucleotides read TGTGCCAGCAGGGTCGAGAGCTCTGGAAACACCATATATTTT. It is translated as CASRVESSGNTIYF.

This clonotype has a handful of counts. The V and J genes are TRBV4-1 and TRBJ1-5; 11 positions agree with TRBD1. The CDR3 length is 15 residues. Unmatched junction bases numbered 3, after V lost 4 bases and J lost 4 bases. CDR1 MGHRA and CDR2 YSYEKL come from the germline V gene. CDR3: CASSRGQGANQPQHF. CDR3 coding DNA: TGCGCCAGCAGCCGCGGACAGGGGGCGAATCAGCCCCAGCATTTT.

This clonotype has just a few counts. This chain uses TRBV4-2 with TRBJ2-5; D unresolved. The CDR3 totals 15 residues. Germline V CDR1 and CDR2: LGHNA, YNFKEQ. The V end lost 0 bases, the J end lost 1 base, and 9 bases lay between the germline ends. CDR3 in DNA: TGTGCCAGCAGCCAAGAGTACAGCAGCCAAGAGACCCAGTACTTC. It codes for CASSQEYSSQETQYF.

The chain couples TRBV20-1 to TRBJ2-5; D could derive from TRBD1 or TRBD2 (5 bases each). CDR3 length equals 13 residues. Trimming pared 6 bases from V and 5 bases from J, leaving 16 bases between. Per germline, CDR1 DFQATT and CDR2 SNEGSKA (reference sequence). The CDR3 is CSALQGVAETQYF. CDR3 DNA: TGCAGTGCCCTGCAAGGGGTAGCGGAGACCCAGTACTTC.

The rearrangement uses TRBV5-4 and TRBJ2-1; D remains unclear. Germline V gene sequence: CDR1 SGHNT, CDR2 YYREEE (reference sequence). V was clipped by 0 bases and J by 0 bases, with 7 bases between them. CDR3 length equals 15 residues. The CDR3 coding sequence is TGTGCCAGCAGCTTGGAGGATAGCTCCTACAATGAGCAGTTCTTC. Translation gives CASSLEDSSYNEQFF.

V is TRBV5-5 and J is TRBJ1-2, with 10 bases identical to TRBD1. CDR1 and CDR2 from the germline V gene are SGHKS and YYEKEE (reference sequence). CDR3 length: 14 amino acids. The trim removed 4 bases at V and 12 bases at J, leaving 12 bases unmatched. The CDR3 coding sequence is TGTGCCAGCAGCCCTTCCGGGACAGGGGACGGGAACACCTTC. Its translation: CASSPSGTGDGNTF.

This clonotype occurred a few times. The J gene is TRBJ2-7, the V gene TRBV6-1, with D perhaps matching TRBD1 (6 bases). The CDR3 contains 14 residues. Germline lookup yields CDR1 MNHNS and CDR2 SASEGT. Trimming stripped 2 bases from V and 3 bases from J, with 11 bases between. The CDR3 region is CASSETRQVYEQYF. CDR3 DNA: TGTGCCAGCAGTGAAACGAGACAGGTCTACGAGCAGTACTTC.

The V and J genes are TRBV9 and TRBJ2-2, with D perhaps TRBD1 or TRBD2 (5 bases each). Looked up from germline, CDR1 is SGDLS and CDR2 is YYNGEE. The CDR3 runs to 15 residues. V was trimmed by 3 bases and J by 6 bases, leaving 15 bases between them. CDR3 coding DNA: TGTGCCAGCAGCGCCGGGGCTGGAGAAGCCGGGGAGCTGTTTTTT. This encodes CASSAGAGEAGELFF.

V gene TRBV5-1 combines with J gene TRBJ1-4; 9 nucleotides align to TRBD1. Germline V gives CDR1 SGHRS, CDR2 YFSETQ. The CDR3 is 15 amino acids. V trimming: 5 bases; J trimming: 8 bases; junction bases outside the gene matches: 10. DNA of the CDR3: TGCGCCAGCAGGGTAACCGGGACAGGGAAGGAAAAACTGTTTTTT. This gives the protein CASRVTGTGKEKLFF. Supplemented by reference TRBV5-1 and TRBJ1-4, the full variable domain reads KAGVTQTPRYLIKTRGQQVTLSCSPISGHRSVSWYQQTPGQGLQFLFEYFSETQRNKGNFPGRFSGRQFSNSRSEMNVSTLELGDSALYLCASRVTGTGKEKLFFGSGTQLSVL.

This clonotype was counted only a few times. The chain uses TRBV29-1 and TRBJ2-5; the D gene is possibly TRBD2 (5 bases). V was pared by 8 bases and J by 5 bases, with 27 bases between. Germline V CDR1 and CDR2: SQVTM, ANQGSEA. This CDR3 is built from 16 residues. CDR3 coding DNA: TGCAGCTTCTCCGGAGAGCCGAGGGCTAAGGTGGAGACCCAGTACTTC. This codes for CSFSGEPRAKVETQYF.

This clonotype occurred a few times. The V and J genes are TRBV11-3 and TRBJ2-5; no clear D. There are 14 residues in the CDR3. CDR1 and CDR2 (germline): SGHNT, YENEEA. V shed 4 bases and J shed 1 base, with 10 bases lying between them. In DNA form, the CDR3 reads TGTGCCAGCAGCTCGCTATGGGGCCAAGAGACCCAGTACTTC. This gives the protein CASSSLWGQETQYF.

The chain carries TRBV7-2 and TRBJ1-3; the match to TRBD1 covers 7 bases. This CDR3 has 15 amino acids. The germline V gene has CDR1 SGHTA and CDR2 FQGNSA. With V trimmed by 6 bases and J by 2 bases, 7 bases remained unmatched. In DNA form, the CDR3 reads TGTGCCAGCAGTTATGATAGGGGGCCTGGAAACACCATATATTTT. It translates to CASSYDRGPGNTIYF.

J is TRBJ2-5 and V is TRBV27; 11 nucleotides align to TRBD1. Germline CDR1 MNHEY, CDR2 SMNVEV (reference sequence). The CDR3 contains 15 residues. The ends lost 6 bases at V and 9 bases at J; junction bases unmatched: 12. The CDR3 here is CASRNQGQGGAAQYF. The CDR3 DNA follows: TGTGCCAGCAGGAACCAGGGACAGGGGGGTGCGGCCCAGTACTTC.

The V call is TRBV6-2 or TRBV6-3, the J call TRBJ2-1, with a weak D call TRBD2 (6 bases). The closer fit of TRBJ2-5 to the DNA end suggests the J call may be wrong. CDR1 is MNHEY and CDR2 is SVGEGT in the germline V gene. CDR3 size: 12 residues. CDR3 amino acids: CASRRDFGTQYF. The CDR3 bases are TGTGCCAGCAGGCGGGACTTCGGGACCCAGTACTTC.

This chain joins TRBV27 and TRBJ1-6, with no clear D. Germline assignment: CDR1 MNHEY and CDR2 SMNVEV (reference sequence). CDR3 length: 15 residues. Trimming shortened V by 5 bases and J by 10 bases, and 18 bases separated the two germline ends. CDR3: CASSPYGREGSPLHF. CDR3 DNA: TGTGCCAGCAGTCCCTACGGGAGGGAAGGGTCACCCCTCCACTTT.

The V call is TRBV13, the J call TRBJ2-3, with D maybe TRBD1 (5 bases). The CDR3 is 17 amino acids. The V gene's germline CDR1 is PRHDT and CDR2 FYEKMQ (reference sequence). Between the trimmed V and J ends, which lost 5 bases and 2 bases, there was a span of 20 bases. The CDR3 coding sequence is TGTGCCAGCAGCGACAATACGGGTGGGGCACTCACAGATACGCAGTATTTT. Translation gives CASSDNTGGALTDTQYF.

The chain employs TRBV20-1 and TRBJ2-1, with TRBD2 as a possible D gene (7 bases). The J call may be incorrect, as the DNA end agrees better with TRBJ2-7. The CDR3 is 15 amino acids. Germline assignment: CDR1 DFQATT and CDR2 SNEGSKA (reference sequence). CDR3 region: CSARARRGGRDEQYF. As DNA, the CDR3 is TGCAGTGCTAGAGCGAGGAGGGGGGGACGGGACGAGCAGTACTTC.

The gene calls are TRBV20-1 and TRBJ2-3; perhaps TRBD2 as D (5 bases). CDR1 is DFQATT, CDR2 SNEGSKA, per germline (reference sequence). V was trimmed by 3 bases and J by 6 bases, leaving 19 bases between them. The CDR3 consists of 15 residues. CDR3 in amino acids: CSAREAEKSGDTQYF. In DNA form, the CDR3 reads TGCAGTGCTAGGGAAGCGGAGAAGTCGGGTGATACGCAGTATTTT.

This chain joins TRBV5-1 and TRBJ2-5, with 12 bases identical to TRBD2. Per the germline V gene, CDR1 is SGHRS and CDR2 is YFSETQ. V lost 7 bases and J lost 2; bases outside the gene matches: 12. The CDR3 contains 17 residues. The CDR3 DNA reads as TGCGCCAGCCGGCTGTTGACTAGCGGGGGATCACAAGAGACCCAGTACTTC. This encodes CASRLLTSGGSQETQYF.